The T cell receptor beta chain described here comes from a study of T-cell memory formation after mild COVID-19. The ends lost 1 base at V and 5 bases at J; junction bases unmatched: 4. The CDR3 has 14 amino acids. Germline V lookup: CDR1 SEHNR, CDR2 FQNEAQ (reference sequence). One entry per CDR3 protein, called by TCRdb with MiXCR from the 5' RACE reads. The repertoire consists of about 620,000 distinct CDR3 sequences, with around 17% occurring once and the leading ten covering around 12%. This clonotype was recorded a few times. J is TRBJ1-1 and V is TRBV7-9, with 7 bases that match TRBD1. This receptor was taken from an adult woman who had mild COVID-19 (a few samples of this study predate the infection). Cell type and time point are not known. The specimen sequenced was PBMCs or a T cell subset sorted from them (not recorded which). The CDR3 sequence: CASSLVGGATEAFF. CDR3 sequence (DNA): TGTGCCAGCAGCTTAGTAGGGGGCGCAACTGAAGCTTTCTTT.